The present T cell receptor beta chain was sequenced within a study of Ad26.COV2.S vaccination and SARS-CoV-2 variants. V shed 0 bases, J shed 8 bases, and the junction held 11 bases outside the gene matches. This CDR3 spans 17 amino acids. The germline CDR1 and CDR2 sequences are SGHRS and YFSETQ. Measured with immunoSEQ multiplex PCR; TCRdb has only the in-frame clones, and not every one. The top ten clones hold approximately 15% of a sample with around 100,000 clones, around 82% of them seen once. To note about this clone: Antigen specificity is unknown.

The study, taken as a whole, reports: From the TCR breadth and depth analyses, total T cell responses may have been underestimated.

The chain uses TRBV5-1 and TRBJ2-1; 10 bases match TRBD2. The receptor was isolated from a human donor who had recovered from COVID-19. The sequenced sample was peripheral blood, obtained after recovery from COVID-19. CDR3 protein: CASSLGLAGATVDEQFF. In DNA, the CDR3 is TGCGCCAGCAGCTTGGGGCTAGCGGGGGCCACGGTGGATGAGCAGTTCTTC.